This T cell receptor (beta chain) was captured in a study of cytomegalovirus exposure and HLA in healthy donors. Study-wide findings and caveats: More clonal expansion characterized HLA-associated TCR beta chains than equally common others in a later analysis. In vitro testing confirmed a few CMV-associated chains as specific for CMV antigens. A later analysis linked 15,000 to 20,000 TCR beta sequences to HLA alleles at 0.05 false discovery rate. Later analysis suggested most CMV-associated TCR beta chains were HLA-restricted.

On this clone: Its cognate antigen is unknown.

V lost 6 bases to trimming and J lost 10 bases, with 19 bases between them. The CDR3 has 15 amino acids. Germline CDR1 is MDHEN and CDR2 is SYDVKM. The primer mix had 60 Vbeta and 13 Jbeta primers. TCRdb keeps only in-frame clones here, not all; method: immunoSEQ multiplex PCR. This table has some 150,000 clones, 80% to 90% appearing once. This chain connects TRBV28 to TRBJ1-6, with a possible D match to TRBD1 (6 bases). Source material: PBMCs. This receptor was taken from a boy aged 2 to 10 in good health and CMV-seronegative. Here the CDR3 reads CASRGGGGRGSPLHF. The DNA for the CDR3 is TGTGCCAGCAGGGGGGGCGGGGGAAGAGGCTCACCCCTCCACTTT. The full variable domain, completed using reference TRBV28 and TRBJ1-6, is DVKVTQSSRYLVKRTGEKVFLECVQDMDHENMFWYRQDPGLGLRLIYFSYDVKMKEKGDIPEGYSVSREKKERFSLILESASTNQTSMYLCASRGGGGRGSPLHFGNGTRLTVT.